These 25 T cell receptor beta chains originate from one sample sequenced in a study of T-cell memory formation after mild COVID-19. TCRdb re-called the 5' RACE reads with MiXCR, one entry per CDR3 protein. The sample comprises hundreds of thousands of distinct CDR3 sequences, 15% to 20% of which are singletons, and about 22% rests with the top ten. Sequencing used PBMCs or a T cell subset sorted from them (not recorded which). These TCRs come from a man aged 18 to 30 who had mild COVID-19 (a few samples of this study predate the infection). Cell type and time point are not known.

This clonotype was picked up a small number of times. This chain uses TRBV7-2 with TRBJ1-4, with a weak D call TRBD1 (6 bases). V lost 5 bases to trimming and J lost 5 bases, with 21 bases between them. CDR1 SGHTA and CDR2 FQGNSA come from the germline V gene. CDR3 length equals 17 residues. The CDR3 protein is CASSPQQGVGGNEKLFF. CDR3 nucleotides: TGTGCCAGCAGCCCACAACAGGGAGTAGGGGGAAATGAAAAACTGTTTTTT.

The chain combines TRBV4-1 with TRBJ1-1, with D possibly matching TRBD1 (6 bases). Germline assignment: CDR1 MGHRA and CDR2 YSYEKL. The CDR3 contains 16 residues. Between the trimmed V and J ends, which lost 0 bases and 1 base, there was a span of 12 bases. The CDR3 sequence: CASSQELRQANTEAFF. The CDR3 coding sequence is TGCGCCAGCAGCCAAGAACTCCGACAGGCGAACACTGAAGCTTTCTTT.

The V gene is TRBV6-5, the J gene TRBJ2-7; TRBD1 agrees at 7 bases. Germline lookup yields CDR1 MNHEY and CDR2 SVGAGI. CDR3 size: 15 residues. With 6 bases clipped from V and 5 bases from J, the junction kept 13 bases outside the gene matches. The CDR3, as DNA: TGTGCCAGCAGAACCCGGGACAGTGCTTGGCACGAGCAGTACGTC. Its translation is CASRTRDSAWHEQYV.

This clonotype showed up just a few times. The rearrangement joins TRBV5-1 to TRBJ2-5; 9 bases fit TRBD2. The CDR3 totals 14 residues. Per the germline V gene, CDR1 is SGHRS and CDR2 is YFSETQ. The J segment lost 8 bases and the V segment lost 0 bases, leaving 5 bases of the junction unmatched. The CDR3, as DNA: TGCGCCAGCAGCTTGGAGGCTAGCGGGGCTACCCAGTACTTC. This encodes CASSLEASGATQYF.

The rearrangement joins TRBV3-1 to TRBJ1-1; perhaps TRBD1 as D (6 bases). Looked up from germline, CDR1 is LGHDT and CDR2 is YNNKEL (reference sequence). The ends were cut back, 1 base at V and 8 bases at J, with 8 bases in the middle. The length of the CDR3 is 12 residues. CDR3 sequence (DNA): TGTGCCAGCAGCCAAGGGGGGCGGGAAGCTTTCTTT. It specifies CASSQGGREAFF.

The rearrangement links TRBV5-1 to TRBJ2-5, with D tentatively TRBD1 (5 bases). The CDR3 extends over 13 amino acids. CDR1 is SGHRS, CDR2 YFSETQ, per germline. Trimming took 0 bases from V and 5 from J, leaving 8 bases between them. The CDR3 loop reads CASSLGQLETQYF. The CDR3 DNA reads TGCGCCAGCAGCTTGGGACAGCTGGAGACCCAGTACTTC.

This clonotype was counted between two and nine times. J is TRBJ2-2 and V is TRBV7-2; TRBD2 is a possible D gene (6 bases). Per germline, CDR1 SGHTA and CDR2 FQGNSA. The CDR3 is made up of 16 amino acids. V was shortened by 4 bases and J by 3 bases, with 15 bases between the two germline ends. Here the CDR3 reads CASSSDYLFDTGELFF. The DNA of the CDR3 is TGTGCCAGCAGCTCGGACTACCTCTTTGACACCGGGGAGCTGTTTTTT.

This clonotype was recorded a few times. The V call is TRBV20-1, the J call TRBJ2-7; 8 bases map to TRBD1. Trimming at V came to 6 bases and at J to 6 bases, leaving 7 bases not matched to a gene. The CDR3 is 12 amino acids. Germline CDR1 DFQATT, CDR2 SNEGSKA (reference sequence). The CDR3 nucleotides read TGCAGTGCAAGCAGGGGGCCGCTCGAGCAGTACTTC. Residues: CSASRGPLEQYF.

The rearrangement uses TRBV3-1 and TRBJ1-6; no definite D call. Germline V lookup: CDR1 LGHDT, CDR2 YNNKEL (reference sequence). The ends were cut back, 4 bases at V and 7 bases at J, with 8 bases in the middle. CDR3 length: 13 residues. CDR3 nucleotide sequence: TGTGCCAGCAGCCCCTCGTTGAATTCACCCCTCCACTTT. Its translation is CASSPSLNSPLHF.

This clonotype was counted between two and nine times. The J gene is TRBJ1-6, the V gene TRBV20-1; D is ambiguous. The CDR3 sequence is 13 residues long. From germline, CDR1 is DFQATT and CDR2 SNEGSKA (reference sequence). Trimming took off 4 bases at V and 12 bases at J, with 16 bases between the two ends. CDR3 in amino acids: CSAIPGGVKPLHF. As DNA, the CDR3 is TGCAGTGCTATTCCAGGAGGTGTGAAACCCCTCCACTTT.

The table lists this clonotype with a few counts. V is TRBV6-5 and J is TRBJ2-2; the D is unclear. CDR1 MNHEY and CDR2 SVGAGI come from the germline V gene. The V end lost 3 bases, the J end lost 6 bases, and 5 bases lay between the germline ends. The CDR3 loop spans 12 amino acids. For the CDR3, the DNA is TGTGCCAGCAGTTATCAGCCCGGGGAGCTGTTTTTT. Translation gives CASSYQPGELFF.

This chain connects TRBV27 to TRBJ2-1; TRBD1 aligns across 8 bases. The CDR3 totals 14 residues. Germline CDR1 is MNHEY and CDR2 is SMNVEV (reference sequence). Trimming took 4 bases from V and 8 from J; bases not matched to a gene: 7. CDR3 loop: CASSYLDRVHEQFF. The CDR3 DNA is TGTGCCAGCAGTTACTTGGACAGGGTACATGAGCAGTTCTTC.

The chain is built from TRBV9 and TRBJ2-2; D is perhaps TRBD1 (6 bases). This CDR3 has 15 amino acids. Between the trimmed V and J ends, which lost 4 bases and 7 bases, there was a span of 17 bases. Germline V gene lookup returns CDR1 SGDLS and CDR2 YYNGEE. The CDR3, as DNA: TGTGCCAGCAGCCCGACTTCAGGGGCGGGCGGGGAGCTGTTTTTT. Encoded protein: CASSPTSGAGGELFF.

The chain combines TRBV12-3 or TRBV12-4 with TRBJ1-5; the D is unclear. This CDR3 region has 12 residues. Trimming removed 7 bases at V and 12 bases at J, with 16 bases between. The CDR3 loop reads CASNEGSGNQHF. The CDR3 DNA follows: TGTGCCAGCAACGAAGGATCGGGGAACCAGCATTTT.

The chain uses TRBV7-2 and TRBJ2-5; 7 nucleotides line up with TRBD2. V trimming: 5 bases; J trimming: 2 bases; junction bases outside the gene matches: 11. The CDR3 runs 16 residues. Germline values: CDR1 SGHTA, CDR2 FQGNSA. CDR3 protein: CASSPKRAGDQETQYF. The CDR3 DNA reads TGTGCCAGCAGCCCTAAGCGTGCGGGGGATCAAGAGACCCAGTACTTC.

This clonotype was observed a few times. The chain recombines TRBV6-2 or TRBV6-3 with TRBJ1-5; D gene unclear. The CDR3 contains 12 residues. Germline CDR1 reads MNHEY; CDR2 reads SVGEGT. The germline V and J ends were trimmed by 6 bases and 4 bases, with 7 bases remaining between them. The CDR3 DNA is TGTGCCAGCAGACTAGGGAATCAGCCCCAGCATTTT. This translates into CASRLGNQPQHF.

The sample holds a few counts of this clonotype. The J gene is TRBJ1-2, the V gene TRBV18, with D unresolved. V dropped 0 bases and J dropped 5 bases, with 7 bases sitting between them. Germline-derived CDR1 and CDR2 are KGHSH and LQKENI. The CDR3 spans 13 residues. CDR3 residues: CASSPPPGYGYTF. CDR3 nucleotides: TGTGCCAGCTCACCACCGCCAGGTTATGGCTACACCTTC.

The rearrangement joins TRBV21-1 to TRBJ1-3; the D call in the table, TRBD1, was not verified against the DNA. TRBV21-1 is described as a pseudogene. The CDR3 consists of 17 residues. The CDR3 region has the DNA TGTGCCACCAAGTCGGGACAGATTAGAAACTCTGGAAACACCATATATTTT. This sequence encodes CATKSGQIRNSGNTIYF.

V is TRBV6-5 and J is TRBJ2-3; the match to TRBD2 covers 8 bases. This CDR3 has 15 residues. Trimming at V came to 5 bases and at J to 2 bases, leaving 6 bases not matched to a gene. Per germline, CDR1 MNHEY and CDR2 SVGAGI. The CDR3 is CASSKDGGDTDTQYF. The CDR3, as DNA: TGTGCCAGCAGTAAAGACGGGGGGGACACAGATACGCAGTATTTT.

This chain joins TRBV20-1 and TRBJ2-4; tentative D call: TRBD2 (6 bases). The germline V gene has CDR1 DFQATT and CDR2 SNEGSKA (reference sequence). Trimming left V 0 bases short and J 8 bases short, with 20 bases between. The CDR3 has 16 residues. CDR3 bases: TGCAGTGCTAGAGATCCGGCTAGCGTCCAGAGCGACATTCAGTACTTC. This sequence encodes CSARDPASVQSDIQYF.

This chain connects TRBV10-3 to TRBJ2-3; 7 bases are shared with TRBD2. CDR1 is ENHRY, CDR2 SYGVKD, per germline. J gave up 6 bases and V 7 bases, and 13 bases lay outside the gene matches. The CDR3 is 15 residues long. The CDR3 DNA is TGTGCCATCACTTGGAACGCGGGGGTTCACGATACGCAGTATTTT. It translates to CAITWNAGVHDTQYF.

The chain has TRBV7-6 and TRBJ1-1; D unclear. The CDR3 runs to 14 residues. CDR1 is SGHVS, CDR2 FNYEAQ, per germline. V dropped 2 bases and J dropped 1 base, with 8 bases sitting between them. CDR3 loop: CASSLQQSNTEAFF. In nucleotides, the CDR3 is TGTGCCAGCAGCTTACAACAGTCGAACACTGAAGCTTTCTTT.

This clonotype occurred a few times. The chain carries TRBV7-6 and TRBJ2-4; 10 bases agree with TRBD1. The junction had 7 bases not matched to a gene; V was cut back by 4 bases and J by 7 bases. The length of the CDR3 is 15 residues. CDR1 and CDR2 (germline): SGHVS, FNYEAQ. CDR3 loop: CASSSGTGEGNIQYF. DNA of the CDR3: TGTGCCAGCAGCTCCGGGACAGGGGAGGGGAACATTCAGTACTTC.

A few counts support this clonotype. The chain combines TRBV12-3 or TRBV12-4 with TRBJ2-3; 8 bases are a match to TRBD2. With V trimmed by 6 bases and J by 4 bases, 9 bases remained unmatched. The CDR3 consists of 15 residues. CDR3 sequence: CASRTGLGESDTQYF. The DNA of the CDR3 is TGTGCCAGCAGAACGGGACTAGGCGAATCAGATACGCAGTATTTT.

This sequence joins TRBV9 and TRBJ2-2, with TRBD2 as a possible D gene (5 bases). Trimming shortened V by 1 base and J by 4 bases, and 14 bases separated the two germline ends. This CDR3 has 16 amino acids. CDR1 and CDR2 from the germline V gene are SGDLS and YYNGEE. CDR3 DNA sequence: TGTGCCAGCAGCGTAAATCCGGGGATGTTCACCGGGGAGCTGTTTTTT. Amino acid sequence: CASSVNPGMFTGELFF.